This T cell receptor (beta chain) emerged from a study of blood T cell repertoires in COVID-19. The CDR3 runs to 16 residues. J gave up 2 bases and V 4 bases, and 7 bases lay outside the gene matches. In germline, CDR1 is SGHRS, CDR2 YFSETQ. As handled by the study authors: Reference gene primer amplification yielded estimated nucleated cell counts. Only in-frame clones appear in the TCRdb table, and some are missing; sequencing was by immunoSEQ multiplex PCR. V, J and clone size are those of that table, while D and trimming were read from the DNA. The sample has around 380,000 clones; around 87% are singletons. Participants were placed into cohorts based on the clinical history they reported. Cohort 3 recovered donors had two negative PCRs, clearance, or symptom resolution.

J is TRBJ1-5 and V is TRBV5-1; 9 nucleotides line up with TRBD1. The sequencing sample was made of PBMCs or T cells enriched from blood (not recorded which). The clonotype comes from a man younger than 40 who had recovered from COVID-19. The CDR3 loop is CASSPGTGNGNQPQHF. DNA for the CDR3: TGCGCCAGCAGCCCGGGGACAGGGAATGGCAATCAGCCCCAGCATTTT.